This is a list of T cell receptor beta chains from one sample in a study of CDR3 diversity in severe acne. TCRdb fed the PCR reads into MiXCR, producing one record per CDR3 protein. The repertoire has roughly 81,000 distinct CDR3 sequences, 45% to 55% of them found once; the top ten carry around 10%. The specimen was blood. These receptors came from a male donor in good health, serving as a control. CDR3s include the opening cysteine and the closing phenylalanine or tryptophan. The order of the fields is CDR3 protein, CDR3 DNA, J gene, clone size, D gene, CDR3 length, V gene. The D gene is left open where the match is weak. A row's size may be missing; if present it is once, few, many or a size class.

CDR3: CSANGQIQETQYF
DNA: TGCAGTGCGAACGGACAGATCCAAGAGACCCAGTACTTC
J: TRBJ2-5
size: NA
D: NA
length: 13
V: TRBV20-1

CDR3: CASSQDSGSGNTIYF
DNA: TGTGCCAGCAGCCAAGATTCCGGCTCTGGAAACACCATATATTTT
J: TRBJ1-3
size: NA
D: NA
length: 15
V: TRBV3-1

CDR3: CSALTSGQSYEQYF
DNA: TGCAGTGCTTTGACTAGCGGGCAGTCCTACGAGCAGTACTTC
J: TRBJ2-7
size: many
D: TRBD2
length: 14
V: TRBV20-1

CDR3: CASSQQGFAEAYF
DNA: TGTGCCAGCAGCCAACAGGGGTTTGCTGAAGCTTACTTT
J: TRBJ1-1
size: NA
D: TRBD1
length: 13
V: TRBV11-2

CDR3: CASSLDLNTGLSLHF
DNA: TGTGCCAGCAGCTTGGATCTTAACACAGGGTTGTCCCTCCACTTT
J: TRBJ1-6
size: NA
D: NA
length: 15
V: TRBV7-8

CDR3: CASSGGEAQNEKLFF
DNA: TGTGCCAGCAGCGGTGGGGAGGCACAGAATGAAAAACTGTTTTTT
J: TRBJ1-4
size: few
D: NA
length: 15
V: TRBV7-9

CDR3: CSATGPSGRAKNIQYF
DNA: TGCAGTGCTACCGGGCCCTCGGGTCGAGCCAAAAACATTCAGTACTTC
J: TRBJ2-4
size: many
D: NA
length: 16
V: TRBV20-1

CDR3: CASNGQGSPGETQYF
DNA: TGTGCCAGCAACGGACAGGGCTCCCCGGGGGAGACCCAGTACTTC
J: TRBJ2-5
size: few
D: TRBD1
length: 15
V: TRBV7-9

CDR3: CASRLGPRETQYF
DNA: TGTGCCAGCAGACTCGGGCCTCGGGAGACCCAGTACTTC
J: TRBJ2-5
size: NA
D: NA
length: 13
V: TRBV7-2

CDR3: CASSPGTITIPNYGYTF
DNA: TGTGCCAGCTCCCCGGGGACTATTACCATTCCCAACTATGGCTACACCTTC
J: TRBJ1-2
size: NA
D: NA
length: 17
V: TRBV18

CDR3: CASSLATGGAINEQFF
DNA: TGTGCCAGCAGCTTAGCGACAGGGGGGGCAATAAATGAGCAGTTCTTC
J: TRBJ2-1
size: NA
D: TRBD1
length: 16
V: TRBV7-9

CDR3: CASSLDGKTGNTIYF
DNA: TGTGCCAGCAGTTTAGATGGCAAGACTGGAAACACCATATATTTT
J: TRBJ1-3
size: NA
D: NA
length: 15
V: TRBV28

CDR3: CASSVAATLGNTIYF
DNA: TGTGCCAGCAGCGTAGCTGCCACCTTAGGAAACACCATATATTTT
J: TRBJ1-3
size: few
D: NA
length: 15
V: TRBV9

CDR3: CASSRQGYAEAFF
DNA: TGTGCCAGCAGCCGACAGGGGTACGCTGAAGCTTTCTTT
J: TRBJ1-1
size: NA
D: TRBD1
length: 13
V: TRBV7-3

CDR3: CASSLELAGTGGVDTQYF
DNA: TGCGCCAGCAGCTTGGAACTAGCGGGGACAGGGGGCGTAGATACGCAGTATTTT
J: TRBJ2-3
size: NA
D: TRBD1
length: 18
V: TRBV5-1

CDR3: CACRLGGAGFYEQYF
DNA: TGTGCCTGCAGGCTAGGCGGGGCAGGGTTTTACGAGCAGTACTTC
J: TRBJ2-7
size: NA
D: NA
length: 15
V: TRBV25-1

CDR3: CSAADRDAFF
DNA: TGCAGCGCCGCAGACAGGGACGCTTTCTTT
J: TRBJ1-1
size: NA
D: TRBD1
length: 10
V: TRBV29-1

CDR3: CASTLGQGIWDTEAFF
DNA: TGTGCCAGCACCCTTGGACAGGGGATTTGGGACACTGAAGCTTTCTTT
J: TRBJ1-1
size: few
D: TRBD1
length: 16
V: TRBV12-3/TRBV12-4

CDR3: CASSGGGINEKLFF
DNA: TGTGCCAGCAGCGGGGGTGGGATCAATGAAAAACTGTTTTTT
J: TRBJ1-4
size: NA
D: NA
length: 14
V: TRBV9

CDR3: CATSDSLAPTDTQYF
DNA: TGTGCCACCAGTGATTCTCTAGCTCCGACAGATACGCAGTATTTT
J: TRBJ2-3
size: few
D: NA
length: 15
V: TRBV24-1

CDR3: CASTLGTPFAAFF
DNA: TGTGCCAGCACGCTAGGGACACCCTTTGCGGCTTTCTTT
J: TRBJ1-1
size: NA
D: NA
length: 13
V: TRBV25-1

CDR3: CASSVAGTGGEKLFF
DNA: TGTGCCAGCAGTGTTGCCGGGACAGGGGGTGAAAAACTGTTTTTT
J: TRBJ1-4
size: NA
D: TRBD1
length: 15
V: TRBV25-1

CDR3: CASSPDRGPPTETQYF
DNA: TGTGCCAGCAGCCCCGACCGGGGACCCCCTACAGAGACCCAGTACTTC
J: TRBJ2-5
size: once
D: NA
length: 16
V: TRBV25-1

CDR3: CASRLQGGETQYF
DNA: TGTGCCAGCAGGCTCCAGGGAGGGGAGACCCAGTACTTC
J: TRBJ2-5
size: medium-sized
D: TRBD2
length: 13
V: TRBV12-3/TRBV12-4

CDR3: CASSSGTGGYYGYTF
DNA: TGCGCCAGCAGTAGTGGGACAGGGGGATACTATGGCTACACCTTC
J: TRBJ1-2
size: many
D: TRBD1
length: 15
V: TRBV5-1

CDR3: CASSPGRGNQETQYF
DNA: TGTGCCAGCAGCCCAGGGCGGGGGAACCAAGAGACCCAGTACTTC
J: TRBJ2-5
size: NA
D: TRBD2
length: 15
V: TRBV7-9

CDR3: CASSLGISYEQYF
DNA: TGTGCCAGCAGCTTAGGCATTTCCTACGAGCAGTACTTC
J: TRBJ2-7
size: NA
D: NA
length: 13
V: TRBV7-2

CDR3: CASESASNTGDNEQFF
DNA: TGTGCCAGCGAGTCGGCTTCGAACACCGGGGACAATGAGCAGTTCTTC
J: TRBJ2-1
size: NA
D: NA
length: 16
V: TRBV2

CDR3: CASSAGQETTEAFF
DNA: TGTGCCAGCAGTGCGGGACAAGAAACCACTGAAGCTTTCTTT
J: TRBJ1-1
size: NA
D: NA
length: 14
V: TRBV6-4

CDR3: CASSVLSNMNTEAFF
DNA: TGTGCCAGCAGCGTCCTCAGTAACATGAACACTGAAGCTTTCTTT
J: TRBJ1-1
size: many
D: NA
length: 15
V: TRBV9

CDR3: CASSGAGGDTDTQYF
DNA: TGTGCCAGCAGTGGGGCGGGGGGGGACACAGATACGCAGTATTTT
J: TRBJ2-3
size: few
D: TRBD2
length: 15
V: TRBV2

CDR3: CASSGGLAGVEQYF
DNA: TGTGCCAGCAGCGGTGGACTAGCGGGAGTCGAGCAGTACTTC
J: TRBJ2-7
size: NA
D: TRBD2
length: 14
V: TRBV9

CDR3: CASSLGASGASTDTQYF
DNA: TGCGCCAGCAGCTTAGGGGCTAGCGGAGCTAGCACGGATACGCAGTATTTT
J: TRBJ2-3
size: NA
D: TRBD2
length: 17
V: TRBV5-1

CDR3: CASSIPGTGMYEQFF
DNA: TGTGCCAGTAGTATCCCCGGGACAGGGATGTATGAGCAGTTCTTC
J: TRBJ2-1
size: NA
D: TRBD1
length: 15
V: TRBV19

CDR3: CASRDNRGHQPQHF
DNA: TGTGCCAGCAGGGACAACAGGGGGCATCAGCCCCAGCATTTT
J: TRBJ1-5
size: NA
D: TRBD1
length: 14
V: TRBV25-1